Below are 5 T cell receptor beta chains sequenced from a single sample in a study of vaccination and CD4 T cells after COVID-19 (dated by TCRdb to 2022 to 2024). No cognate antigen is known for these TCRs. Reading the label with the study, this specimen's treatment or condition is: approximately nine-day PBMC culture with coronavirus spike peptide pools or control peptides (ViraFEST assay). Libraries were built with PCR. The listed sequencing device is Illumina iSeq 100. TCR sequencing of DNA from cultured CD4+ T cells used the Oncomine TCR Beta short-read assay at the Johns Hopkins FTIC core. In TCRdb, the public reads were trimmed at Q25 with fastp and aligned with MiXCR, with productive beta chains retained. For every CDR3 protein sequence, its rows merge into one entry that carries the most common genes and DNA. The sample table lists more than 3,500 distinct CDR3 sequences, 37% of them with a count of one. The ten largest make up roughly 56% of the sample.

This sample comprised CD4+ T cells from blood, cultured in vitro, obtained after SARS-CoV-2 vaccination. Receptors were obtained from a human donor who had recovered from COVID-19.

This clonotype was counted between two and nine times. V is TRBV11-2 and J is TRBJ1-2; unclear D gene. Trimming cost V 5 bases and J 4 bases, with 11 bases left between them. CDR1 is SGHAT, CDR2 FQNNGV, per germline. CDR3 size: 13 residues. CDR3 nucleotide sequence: TGTGCCAGCAGCCCCTTATCCAGCTATGGCTACACCTTC. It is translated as CASSPLSSYGYTF.

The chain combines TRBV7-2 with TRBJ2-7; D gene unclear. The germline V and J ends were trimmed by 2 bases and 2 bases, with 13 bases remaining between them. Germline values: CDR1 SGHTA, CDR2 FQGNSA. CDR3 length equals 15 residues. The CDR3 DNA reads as TGTGCCAGCAGCTTAAACCCGGGTTTCGCCTACGAGCAGTACTTC. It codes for CASSLNPGFAYEQYF.

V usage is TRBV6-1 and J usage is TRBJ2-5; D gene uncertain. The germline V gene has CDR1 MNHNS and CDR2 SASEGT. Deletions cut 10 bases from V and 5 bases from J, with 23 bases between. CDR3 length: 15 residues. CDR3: CATTLGPNGRETQYF. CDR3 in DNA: TGTGCCACTACCCTTGGGCCTAACGGGCGGGAGACCCAGTACTTC.

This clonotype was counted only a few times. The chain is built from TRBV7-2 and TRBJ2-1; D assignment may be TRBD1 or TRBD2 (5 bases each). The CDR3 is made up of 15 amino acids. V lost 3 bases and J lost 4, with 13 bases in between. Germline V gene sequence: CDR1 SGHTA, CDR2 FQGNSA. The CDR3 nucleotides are TGTGCCAGCAGCTTGGGACCAGACTTTTACAATGAGCAGTTCTTC. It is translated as CASSLGPDFYNEQFF.

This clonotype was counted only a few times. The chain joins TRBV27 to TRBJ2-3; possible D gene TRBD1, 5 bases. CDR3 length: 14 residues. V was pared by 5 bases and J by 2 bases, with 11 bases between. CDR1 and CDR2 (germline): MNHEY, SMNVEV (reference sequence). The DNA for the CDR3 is TGTGCCAGCAGTCTAGGGGATTACACAGATACGCAGTATTTT. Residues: CASSLGDYTDTQYF.